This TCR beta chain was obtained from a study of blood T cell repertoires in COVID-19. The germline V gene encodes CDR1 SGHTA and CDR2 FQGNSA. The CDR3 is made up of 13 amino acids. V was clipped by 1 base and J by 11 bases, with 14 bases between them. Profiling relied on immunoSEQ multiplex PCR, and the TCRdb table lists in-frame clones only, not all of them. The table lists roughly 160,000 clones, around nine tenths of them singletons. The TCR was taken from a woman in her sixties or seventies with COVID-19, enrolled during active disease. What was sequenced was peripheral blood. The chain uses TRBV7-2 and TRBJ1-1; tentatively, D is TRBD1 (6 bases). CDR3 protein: CASSLGNRVVAFF. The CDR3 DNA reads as TGTGCCAGCAGCTTAGGTAACAGGGTCGTGGCTTTCTTT.